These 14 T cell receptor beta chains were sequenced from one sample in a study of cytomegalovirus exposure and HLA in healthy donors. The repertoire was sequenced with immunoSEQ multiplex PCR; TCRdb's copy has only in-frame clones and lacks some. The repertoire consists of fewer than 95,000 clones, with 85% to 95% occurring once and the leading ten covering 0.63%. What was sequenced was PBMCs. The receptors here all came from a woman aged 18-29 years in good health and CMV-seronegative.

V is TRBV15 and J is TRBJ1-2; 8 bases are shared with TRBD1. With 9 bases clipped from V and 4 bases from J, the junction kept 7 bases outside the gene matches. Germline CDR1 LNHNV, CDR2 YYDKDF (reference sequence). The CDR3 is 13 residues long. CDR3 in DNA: TGTGCCACAGATGACAGGGGAGGCTATGGCTACACCTTC. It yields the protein CATDDRGGYGYTF. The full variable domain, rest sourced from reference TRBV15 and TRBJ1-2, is DAMVIQNPRYQVTQFGKPVTLSCSQTLNHNVMYWYQQKSSQAPKLLFHYYDKDFNNEADTPDNFQSRRPNTSFCFLDIRSPGLGDTAMYLCATDDRGGYGYTFGSGTRLTVV.

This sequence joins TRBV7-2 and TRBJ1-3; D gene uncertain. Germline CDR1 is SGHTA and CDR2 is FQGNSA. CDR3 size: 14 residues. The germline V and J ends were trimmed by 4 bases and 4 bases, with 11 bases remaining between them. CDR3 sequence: CASSSGSWGNTIYF. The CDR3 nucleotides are TGTGCCAGCAGCTCAGGCAGTTGGGGAAACACCATATATTTT.

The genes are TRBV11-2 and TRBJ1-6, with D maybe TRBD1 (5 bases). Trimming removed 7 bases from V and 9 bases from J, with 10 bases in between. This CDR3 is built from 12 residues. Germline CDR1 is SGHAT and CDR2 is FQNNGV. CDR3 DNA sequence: TGTGCCAGCACACTCGGGGGTTCACCCCTCCACTTT. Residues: CASTLGGSPLHF.

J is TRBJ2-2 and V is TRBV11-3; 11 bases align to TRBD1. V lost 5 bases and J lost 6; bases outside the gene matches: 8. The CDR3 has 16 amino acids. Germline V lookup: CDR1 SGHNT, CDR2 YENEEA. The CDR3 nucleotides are TGTGCCAGCAGCCCCGGGACAGGGGGTTTTGCCGGGGAGCTGTTTTTT. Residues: CASSPGTGGFAGELFF.

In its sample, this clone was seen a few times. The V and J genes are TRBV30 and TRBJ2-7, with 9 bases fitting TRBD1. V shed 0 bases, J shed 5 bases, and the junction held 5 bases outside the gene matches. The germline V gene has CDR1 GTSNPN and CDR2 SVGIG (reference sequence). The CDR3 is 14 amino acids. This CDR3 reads CAWSVGTGFDEQYF. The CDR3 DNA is TGTGCCTGGAGTGTGGGGACAGGGTTCGACGAGCAGTACTTC.

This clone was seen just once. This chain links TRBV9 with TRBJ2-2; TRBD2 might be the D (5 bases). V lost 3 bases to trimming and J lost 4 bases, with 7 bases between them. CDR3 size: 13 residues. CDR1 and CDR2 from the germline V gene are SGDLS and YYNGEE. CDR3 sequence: CASSGGLTGELFF. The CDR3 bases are TGTGCCAGCAGCGGCGGGCTCACCGGGGAGCTGTTTTTT.

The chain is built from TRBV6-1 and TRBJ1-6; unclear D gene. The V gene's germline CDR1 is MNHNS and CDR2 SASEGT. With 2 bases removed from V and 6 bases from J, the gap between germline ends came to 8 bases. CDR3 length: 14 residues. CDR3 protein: CASSEMQVNSPLHF. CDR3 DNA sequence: TGTGCCAGCAGTGAAATGCAGGTTAATTCACCCCTCCACTTT.

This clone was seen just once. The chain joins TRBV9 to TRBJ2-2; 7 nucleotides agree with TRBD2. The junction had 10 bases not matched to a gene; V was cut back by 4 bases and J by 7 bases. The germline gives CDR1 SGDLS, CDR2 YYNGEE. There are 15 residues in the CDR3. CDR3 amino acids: CASSPQERGSGELFF. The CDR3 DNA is TGTGCCAGCAGCCCGCAAGAGCGGGGTAGCGGGGAGCTGTTTTTT.

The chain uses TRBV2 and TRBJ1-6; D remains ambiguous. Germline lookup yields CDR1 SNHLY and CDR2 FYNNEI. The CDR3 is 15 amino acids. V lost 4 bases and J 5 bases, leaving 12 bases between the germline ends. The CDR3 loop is CASSGRGSNNSPLHF. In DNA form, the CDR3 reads TGTGCCAGCAGTGGGCGAGGGTCTAATAATTCACCCCTCCACTTT.

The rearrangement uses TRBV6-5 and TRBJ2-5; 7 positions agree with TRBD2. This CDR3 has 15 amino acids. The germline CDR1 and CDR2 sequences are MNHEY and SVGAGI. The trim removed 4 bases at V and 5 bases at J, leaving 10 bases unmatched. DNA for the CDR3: TGTGCCAGCAGTTCCCGGACTTTCGGGAGGGAGACCCAGTACTTC. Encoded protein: CASSSRTFGRETQYF.

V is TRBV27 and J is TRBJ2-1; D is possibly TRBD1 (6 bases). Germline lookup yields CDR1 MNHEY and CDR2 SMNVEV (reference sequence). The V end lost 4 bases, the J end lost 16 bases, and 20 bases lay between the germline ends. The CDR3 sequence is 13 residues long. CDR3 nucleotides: TGTGCCAGCAGTTCCCTCCCGGACAGTCAGACTTTCTTC. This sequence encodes CASSSLPDSQTFF.

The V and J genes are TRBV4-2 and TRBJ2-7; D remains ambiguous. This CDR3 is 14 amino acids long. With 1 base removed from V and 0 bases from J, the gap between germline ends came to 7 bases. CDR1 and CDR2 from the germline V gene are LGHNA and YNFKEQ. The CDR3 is CASSQADISYEQYF. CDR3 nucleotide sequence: TGTGCCAGCAGCCAAGCAGACATCTCCTACGAGCAGTACTTC.

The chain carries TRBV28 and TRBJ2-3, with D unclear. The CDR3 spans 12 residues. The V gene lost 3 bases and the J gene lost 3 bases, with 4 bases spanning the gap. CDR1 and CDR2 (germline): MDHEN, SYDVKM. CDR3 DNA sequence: TGTGCCAGCAGTTTCCAGACAGATACGCAGTATTTT. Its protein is CASSFQTDTQYF. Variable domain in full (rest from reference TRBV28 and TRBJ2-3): DVKVTQSSRYLVKRTGEKVFLECVQDMDHENMFWYRQDPGLGLRLIYFSYDVKMKEKGDIPEGYSVSREKKERFSLILESASTNQTSMYLCASSFQTDTQYFGPGTRLTVL.

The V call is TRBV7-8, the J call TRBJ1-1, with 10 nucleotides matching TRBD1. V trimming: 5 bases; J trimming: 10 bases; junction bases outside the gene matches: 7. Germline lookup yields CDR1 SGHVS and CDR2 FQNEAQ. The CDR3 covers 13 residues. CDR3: CASSGQGERAAFF. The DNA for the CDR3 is TGTGCCAGCAGCGGACAGGGGGAGAGGGCAGCTTTCTTT.